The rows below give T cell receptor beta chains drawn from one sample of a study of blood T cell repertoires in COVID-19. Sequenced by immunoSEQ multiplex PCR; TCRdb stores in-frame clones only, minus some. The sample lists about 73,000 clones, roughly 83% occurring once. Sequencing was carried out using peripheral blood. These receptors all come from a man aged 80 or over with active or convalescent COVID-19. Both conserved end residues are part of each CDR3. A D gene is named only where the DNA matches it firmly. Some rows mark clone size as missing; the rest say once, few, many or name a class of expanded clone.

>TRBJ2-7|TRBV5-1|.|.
TGCGCCAGCAGAGGGTCAAATCTCGGGGGGTACTTC
CASRGSNLGGYF
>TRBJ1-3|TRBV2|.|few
TGTGCCATCCGGACAGAGATAAATGGAAACACCATATATTTT
CAIRTEINGNTIYF
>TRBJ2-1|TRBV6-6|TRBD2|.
TGTGCCAGCAGTTCCCCATTTGGTAGCGGGCTAAATGAGCAGTTCTTC
CASSSPFGSGLNEQFF
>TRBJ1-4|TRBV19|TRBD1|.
TGTGCCAGTAGTATACAGGGGGTAGTTGGTGAAAAACTGTTTTTT
CASSIQGVVGEKLFF
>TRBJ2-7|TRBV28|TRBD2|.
TGTGCCAGCAGATCAACCGGGACTAGCTCCTACGAGCAGTACTTC
CASRSTGTSSYEQYF
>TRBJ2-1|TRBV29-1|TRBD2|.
TGCAGCGTTGAAGAAAGGATGTGGGTAGCGGGGAGTTTAGGCAATGAGCAGTTCTTC
CSVEERMWVAGSLGNEQFF
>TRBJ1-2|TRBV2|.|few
TGTGCCAGCAGTGAAAACAACAGGGCTGGCTACACCTTC
CASSENNRAGYTF
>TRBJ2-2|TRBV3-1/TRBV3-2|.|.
TGTGCCAGCAGCCAAGACTGGCAGGGATCCACCGGGGAGCTGTTTTTT
CASSQDWQGSTGELFF
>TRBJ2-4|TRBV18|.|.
TGTGCCAGCTCCCCAGGCAGCAAAAACATTCAGTACTTC
CASSPGSKNIQYF
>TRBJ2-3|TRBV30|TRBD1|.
TGTGCCTGGAGTACAGCGACAGGGGGGAGGCTTGGCGATACGCAGTATTTT
CAWSTATGGRLGDTQYF
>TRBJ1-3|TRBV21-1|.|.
TGTGCCAGCAGCAAAGTGTACGACAGGCATTTCTCGGGAAACACCATATATTTT
CASSKVYDRHFSGNTIYF